This TCR beta chain was recovered during a study of long-term antiretroviral therapy in people with HIV. The study's findings and limits: Versus controls, repertoires in people with HIV had narrower CDR3 length ranges. Researchers lacked any data on ART adherence, viral resistance or therapy changes.

Concerning this clone itself: Antigen specificity is unknown.

The V gene lost 2 bases and the J gene lost 9 bases, with 20 bases spanning the gap. The germline gives CDR1 ENHRY, CDR2 SYGVKD. CDR3 length: 15 residues. Without exception, participants with HIV were treated in the United States. Survey-level resolution applied to immunoSEQ assay v3.0. The method was immunoSEQ multiplex PCR; TCRdb's version includes in-frame clones alone and lacks a portion of them. This table has 21,000 or so clones, approximately 89% appearing once. The clonotype comes from a woman aged 45-60 years with HIV. The starting material was unsorted PBMCs, obtained 2.6 years after starting antiretroviral therapy. The rearrangement links TRBV10-3 to TRBJ2-7, with D perhaps assigned TRBD1 or TRBD2 (5 bases each). The DNA for the CDR3 is TGTGCCATCAGTGAGGAGGGCCCCAGGGTTAGTCGGCAGTACTTC. As protein: CAISEEGPRVSRQYF.